This T cell receptor beta chain was retrieved from a study of T cell responses to AZD1222 COVID-19 vaccine. Trimming shortened V by 4 bases and J by 0 bases, and 18 bases separated the two germline ends. This CDR3 spans 17 amino acids. Germline V CDR1 and CDR2: SGHNT, YYREEE (reference sequence). TCRdb keeps only in-frame clones here, not all; method: immunoSEQ multiplex PCR. This sample yields 100,000 or so clones, of which around 89% are seen a single time; around 1.8% belongs to the top ten. The sequences come from peripheral blood, collected on day 0 of AZD1222 vaccination. This clonotype was obtained from an adult in good health. V and J are TRBV5-4 and TRBJ2-3; perhaps TRBD2 as D (5 bases). The CDR3 coding sequence is TGTGCCAGCAGCCCCGGACTGATCAGACCTAGCACAGATACGCAGTATTTT. Its protein product is CASSPGLIRPSTDTQYF.